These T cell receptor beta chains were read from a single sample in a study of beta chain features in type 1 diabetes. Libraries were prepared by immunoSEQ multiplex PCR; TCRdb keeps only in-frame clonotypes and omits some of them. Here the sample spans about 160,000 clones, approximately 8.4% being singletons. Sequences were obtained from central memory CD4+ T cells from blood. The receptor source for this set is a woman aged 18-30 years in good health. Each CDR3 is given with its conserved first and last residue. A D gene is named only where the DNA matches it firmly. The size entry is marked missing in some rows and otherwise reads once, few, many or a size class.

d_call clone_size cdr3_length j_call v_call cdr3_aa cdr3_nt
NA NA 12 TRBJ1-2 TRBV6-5 CASRDTRAGYTF TGTGCCAGCAGGGACACCCGAGCGGGCTACACCTTC
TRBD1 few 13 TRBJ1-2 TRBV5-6 CASSVDRPEGYTF TGTGCCAGCAGCGTGGACAGGCCTGAGGGCTACACCTTC
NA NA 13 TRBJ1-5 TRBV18 CASSEASNQPQHF TGTGCCAGCTCGGAGGCGAGCAATCAGCCCCAGCATTTT
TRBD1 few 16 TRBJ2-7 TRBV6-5 CASSYSGTGGSYEQYF TGTGCCAGCAGTTACTCGGGGACAGGGGGCTCCTACGAGCAGTACTTC
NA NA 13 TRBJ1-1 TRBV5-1 CASSPQWNTEAFF TGCGCCAGCAGCCCCCAGTGGAACACTGAAGCTTTCTTT
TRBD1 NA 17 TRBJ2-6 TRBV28 CASRTAGDRAGANVLTF TGTGCCAGCAGAACCGCCGGTGACAGGGCCGGGGCCAACGTCCTGACTTTC
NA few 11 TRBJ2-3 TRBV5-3 CARSLVAAQYF TGTGCCAGAAGCTTGGTCGCAGCGCAGTATTTT
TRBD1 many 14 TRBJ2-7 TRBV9 CASSTGQNSYEQYF TGTGCCAGCAGCACGGGACAGAACTCCTACGAGCAGTACTTC
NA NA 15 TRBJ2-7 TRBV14 CASSQRVGAPLAQYF TGTGCCAGCAGCCAAAGAGTGGGGGCACCATTGGCGCAGTACTTC
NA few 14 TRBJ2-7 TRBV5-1 CASSLSQGGYEQYF TGCGCCAGCAGCTTGTCACAGGGTGGCTACGAGCAGTACTTC
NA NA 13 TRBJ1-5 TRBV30 CAWSGIGDQPQHF TGTGCCTGGAGTGGAATAGGGGATCAGCCCCAGCATTTT
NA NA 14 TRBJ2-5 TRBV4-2 CASSSSTREETQYF TGTGCCAGCAGCTCAAGCACGAGGGAAGAGACCCAGTACTTC
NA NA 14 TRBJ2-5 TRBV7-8 CASSFQASQETQYF TGTGCCAGCAGCTTCCAGGCTTCTCAAGAGACCCAGTACTTC
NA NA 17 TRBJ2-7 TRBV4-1 CASSQERSRGRADEQYF TGCGCCAGCAGCCAAGAACGGTCCCGCGGGCGGGCGGACGAGCAGTACTTC
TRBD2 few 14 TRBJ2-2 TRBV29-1 CSVWISGGTGELFF TGCAGCGTTTGGATTAGCGGGGGGACCGGGGAGCTGTTTTTT
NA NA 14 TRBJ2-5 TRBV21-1 CASSKTPVKETQYF TGTGCCAGCAGCAAAACGCCAGTGAAAGAGACCCAGTACTTC
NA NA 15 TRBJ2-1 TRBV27 CASSPSRYSYNEQFF TGTGCCAGCAGTCCAAGCCGCTACTCCTACAATGAGCAGTTCTTC
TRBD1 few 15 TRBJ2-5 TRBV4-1 CASSQAGTGFVTQYF TGCGCCAGCAGCCAAGCCGGGACAGGGTTTGTGACCCAGTACTTC
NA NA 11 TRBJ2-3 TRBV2 CASSEDEPQYF TGTGCCAGCAGTGAAGACGAGCCGCAGTATTTT
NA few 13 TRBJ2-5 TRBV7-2 CASSFFRVQTQYF TGTGCCAGCAGCTTCTTCAGGGTGCAGACCCAGTACTTC
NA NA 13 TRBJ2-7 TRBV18 CASSPGSSYEQYF TGTGCCAGCTCACCAGGGAGCTCCTACGAGCAGTACTTC
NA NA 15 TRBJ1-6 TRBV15 CATSRDPREGSPLHF TGTGCCACCAGCAGAGATCCCAGGGAAGGATCACCCCTCCACTTT
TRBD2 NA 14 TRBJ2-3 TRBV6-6 CASTRDYPTDTQYF TGTGCCAGCACCCGGGACTACCCGACAGATACGCAGTATTTT
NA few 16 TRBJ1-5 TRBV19 CASSDSDSYSNQPQHF TGTGCCAGTAGTGATAGCGACTCCTATAGCAATCAGCCCCAGCATTTT
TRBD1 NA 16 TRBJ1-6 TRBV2 CASSEQGEPPVSPLHF TGTGCCAGCAGCGAGCAGGGGGAACCACCGGTTTCACCCCTCCACTTT
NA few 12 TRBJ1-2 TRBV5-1 CASSFSNYGYTF TGCGCCAGCAGCTTCTCTAACTATGGCTACACCTTC
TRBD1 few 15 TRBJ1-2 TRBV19 CASSIRLGQVYGYTF TGTGCCAGTAGTATTCGCTTGGGACAGGTCTACGGCTACACCTTC
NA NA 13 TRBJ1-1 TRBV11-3 CASSLDSNTEAFF TGTGCCAGCAGCTTGGACAGTAACACTGAAGCTTTCTTT
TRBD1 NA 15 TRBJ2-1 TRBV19 CASSIGDRVHNEQFF TGTGCCAGTAGTATCGGGGACAGGGTCCACAATGAGCAGTTCTTC
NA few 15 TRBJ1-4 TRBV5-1 CASSFTGSPDEKLFF TGCGCCAGCAGCTTTACAGGGAGTCCGGATGAAAAACTGTTTTTT
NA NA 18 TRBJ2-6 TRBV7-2 CASSNARQAGSGANVLTF TGTGCCAGCAGCAACGCCCGACAGGCCGGCTCTGGGGCCAACGTCCTGACTTTC
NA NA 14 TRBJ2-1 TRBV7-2 CASSLGGSNNEQFF TGTGCCAGCAGCCTCGGAGGATCGAACAATGAGCAGTTCTTC
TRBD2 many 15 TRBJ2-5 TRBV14 CASSLASGSWETQYF TGTGCCAGCAGCCTCGCTAGCGGGAGCTGGGAGACCCAGTACTTC
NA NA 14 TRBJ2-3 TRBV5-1 CASSLTGTEDTQYF TGCGCCAGCAGCTTGACCGGGACTGAGGATACGCAGTATTTT
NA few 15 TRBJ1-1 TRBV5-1 CASSLGDIQNTEAFF TGCGCCAGCAGCTTAGGGGACATTCAGAACACTGAAGCTTTCTTT
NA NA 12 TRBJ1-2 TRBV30 CAWSVRGHLNTF TGTGCCTGGAGTGTACGTGGACACCTAAACACCTTC
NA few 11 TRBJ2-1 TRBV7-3 CASSFGNEQFF TGTGCCAGCAGCTTCGGCAATGAGCAGTTCTTC
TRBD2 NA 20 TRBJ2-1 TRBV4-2 CASSQAVYQPLAGGSNEQFF TGTGCCAGCAGCCAAGCAGTTTATCAACCCCTAGCGGGAGGCTCTAATGAGCAGTTCTTC
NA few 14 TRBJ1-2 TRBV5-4 CASSLYGTNYGYTF TGTGCCAGCAGCTTATACGGTACTAACTATGGCTACACCTTC
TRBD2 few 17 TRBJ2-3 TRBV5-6 CASSIRTSGTSTDTQYF TGTGCCAGCAGCATACGGACTAGCGGGACTAGCACAGATACGCAGTATTTT
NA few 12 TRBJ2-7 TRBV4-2 CASSQEGNEQYF TGTGCCAGCAGCCAAGAGGGCAACGAGCAGTACTTC